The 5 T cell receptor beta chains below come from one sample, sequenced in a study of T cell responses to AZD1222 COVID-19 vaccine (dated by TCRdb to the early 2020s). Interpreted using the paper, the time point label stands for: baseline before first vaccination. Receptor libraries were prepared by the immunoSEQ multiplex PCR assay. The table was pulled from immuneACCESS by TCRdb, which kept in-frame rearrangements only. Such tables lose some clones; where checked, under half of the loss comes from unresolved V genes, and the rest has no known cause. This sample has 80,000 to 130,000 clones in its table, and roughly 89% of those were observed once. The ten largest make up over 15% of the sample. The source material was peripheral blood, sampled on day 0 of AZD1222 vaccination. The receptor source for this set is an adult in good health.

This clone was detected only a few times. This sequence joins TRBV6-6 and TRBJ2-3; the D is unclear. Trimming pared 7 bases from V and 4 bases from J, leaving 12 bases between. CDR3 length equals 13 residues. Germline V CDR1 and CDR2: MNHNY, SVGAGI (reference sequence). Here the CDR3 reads CASKRKFADTQYF. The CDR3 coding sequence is TGTGCCAGCAAGAGAAAGTTCGCAGATACGCAGTATTTT.

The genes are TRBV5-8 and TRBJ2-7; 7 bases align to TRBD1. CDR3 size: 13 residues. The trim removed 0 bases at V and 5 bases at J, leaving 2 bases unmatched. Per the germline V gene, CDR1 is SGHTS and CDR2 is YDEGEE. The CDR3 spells CASSLDRGDEQYF. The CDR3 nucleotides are TGTGCCAGCAGCTTGGACAGGGGAGACGAGCAGTACTTC.

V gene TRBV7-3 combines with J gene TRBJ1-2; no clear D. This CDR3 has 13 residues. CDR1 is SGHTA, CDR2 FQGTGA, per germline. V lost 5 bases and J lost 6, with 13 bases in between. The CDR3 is CASSVGGSNGYTF. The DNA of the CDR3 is TGTGCCAGCAGCGTGGGAGGGAGTAATGGCTACACCTTC.

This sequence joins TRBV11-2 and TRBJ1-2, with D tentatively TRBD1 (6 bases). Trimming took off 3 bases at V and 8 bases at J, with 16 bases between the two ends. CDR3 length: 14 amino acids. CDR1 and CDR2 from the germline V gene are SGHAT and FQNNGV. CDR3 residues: CASSLVGADEGYTF. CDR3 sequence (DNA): TGTGCCAGCAGCTTGGTGGGGGCAGATGAAGGCTACACCTTC.

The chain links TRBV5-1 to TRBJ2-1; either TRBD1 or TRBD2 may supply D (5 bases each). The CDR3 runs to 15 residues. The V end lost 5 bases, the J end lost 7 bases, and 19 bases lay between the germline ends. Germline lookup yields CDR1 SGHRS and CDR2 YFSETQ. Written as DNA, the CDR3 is TGCGCCAGCAGTCGATCGGGACGGACCCTGAATGAGCAGTTCTTC. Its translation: CASSRSGRTLNEQFF.